These 14 T cell receptor beta chains came from one sample sequenced in a study of blood T cells in healthy people across ages. A second PCR of 7 to 11 cycles used a sample-barcoded 5' primer and a J-beta primer mix. TCRdb called the 5' RACE reads again in MiXCR, with one record for every CDR3 protein. This sample carries 710,000 or so distinct CDR3 sequences, about 20% of them seen once, and the ten largest clones take around a fifth. Sequencing input: blood. These receptors came from a man aged 70-80 years in good health.

This rearrangement joins TRBV6-1 to TRBJ2-7; D is unresolved. The V end lost 6 bases, the J end lost 1 base, and 10 bases lay between the germline ends. Germline-derived CDR1 and CDR2 are MNHNS and SASEGT. This CDR3 has 13 amino acids. The CDR3 loop is CASSDDNSYEQYV. The CDR3 DNA is TGTGCCAGCAGCGATGACAATTCCTACGAGCAGTACGTC.

This clonotype came up many times. This rearrangement joins TRBV7-9 to TRBJ2-5, with TRBD1 as a possible D gene (6 bases). V was trimmed by 7 bases and J by 1 base, leaving 10 bases between them. CDR1 and CDR2 from the germline V gene are SEHNR and FQNEAQ (reference sequence). The CDR3 runs to 13 residues. CDR3 protein: CASIETGQETQYF. CDR3 sequence (DNA): TGTGCCAGCATAGAGACAGGCCAAGAGACCCAGTACTTC.

This clonotype turned up a few times. J is TRBJ2-5 and V is TRBV12-3 or TRBV12-4; 7 bases map to TRBD2. The CDR3 contains 17 residues. With V trimmed by 2 bases and J by 1 base, 10 bases remained unmatched. This CDR3 is CASSLSPVASGQETQYF. CDR3 nucleotide sequence: TGTGCCAGCAGTTTATCACCAGTGGCTAGCGGCCAAGAGACCCAGTACTTC.

This clonotype has only a few counts. This chain joins TRBV7-2 and TRBJ2-5, with D perhaps matching TRBD1 (5 bases). The length of the CDR3 is 15 residues. Germline CDR1 is SGHTA and CDR2 is FQGNSA. V was clipped by 2 bases and J by 0 bases, with 10 bases between them. The CDR3 protein is CASSLWRTNQETQYF. The CDR3 DNA follows: TGTGCCAGCAGCTTATGGCGGACAAACCAAGAGACCCAGTACTTC.

The chain recombines TRBV29-1 with TRBJ1-1; D gene unclear. Germline lookup yields CDR1 SQVTM and CDR2 ANQGSEA. The CDR3 has 12 residues. The V gene lost 8 bases and the J gene lost 1 base, with 11 bases spanning the gap. CDR3 amino acids: CSPYLPNTEAFF. CDR3 DNA sequence: TGCAGCCCTTATTTGCCGAACACTGAAGCTTTCTTT.

CDR3 loop: CASRFRGGTYNEQFF. The CDR3 nucleotides read TGTGCCAGCAGGTTCAGGGGAGGAACCTACAATGAGCAGTTCTTC. The chain employs TRBV28 and TRBJ2-1, with D possibly being TRBD1 or TRBD2 (6 bases each). The CDR3 sequence is 15 residues long. The germline CDR1 and CDR2 sequences are MDHEN and SYDVKM. V was pared by 6 bases and J by 2 bases, with 14 bases between.

This clonotype turned up a few times. V is TRBV9 and J is TRBJ2-3; 7 nucleotides agree with TRBD2. Germline V gives CDR1 SGDLS, CDR2 YYNGEE. This CDR3 is built from 19 residues. V was clipped by 0 bases and J by 0 bases; unmatched bases: 13. The CDR3 here is CASSVVSGAFTSSTDTQYF. The DNA of the CDR3 is TGTGCCAGCAGCGTAGTAAGCGGGGCGTTTACTTCTAGCACAGATACGCAGTATTTT.

The chain carries TRBV3-1 and TRBJ2-3; TRBD2 matches at 10 bases. Germline-derived CDR1 and CDR2 are LGHDT and YNNKEL (reference sequence). With 1 base clipped from V and 1 base from J, the junction kept 11 bases outside the gene matches. The CDR3 length is 19 residues. The chain's CDR3 is CASSQALAGDLLRTDTQYF. In nucleotides, the CDR3 is TGTGCCAGCAGCCAAGCCCTAGCGGGGGACCTTTTGCGCACAGATACGCAGTATTTT.

This clonotype was seen at least ten times. Here the CDR3 reads CSVGTPDTEAFF. For the CDR3, the DNA is TGCAGCGTGGGGACTCCGGACACTGAAGCTTTCTTT. The J gene is TRBJ1-1, the V gene TRBV29-1; TRBD1 is a possible D gene (5 bases). There are 12 residues in the CDR3. The germline V gene has CDR1 SQVTM and CDR2 ANQGSEA. V lost 6 bases to trimming and J lost 3 bases, with 11 bases between them.

The sample holds a few counts of this clonotype. The chain is built from TRBV5-1 and TRBJ2-3, with 12 bases fitting TRBD2. The V and J ends lost 2 bases and 2 bases, in that order; junction bases with no gene match: 6. This CDR3 spans 17 amino acids. Germline CDR1 is SGHRS and CDR2 is YFSETQ. The CDR3 DNA follows: TGCGCCAGCAGCTTCCTCGGACTAGCGGGGACCACAGATACGCAGTATTTT. Translating it yields CASSFLGLAGTTDTQYF.

In its sample, this clonotype was seen a few times. V and J are TRBV4-2 and TRBJ2-2; 9 positions match TRBD2. The germline gives CDR1 LGHNA, CDR2 YNFKEQ. The ends lost 4 bases at V and 3 bases at J; junction bases unmatched: 9. The CDR3 covers 17 residues. CDR3 nucleotides: TGTGCCAGCAGCCCAGCCCGGACTAGCGTGGACACCGGGGAGCTGTTTTTT. Translating gives CASSPARTSVDTGELFF.

This rearrangement joins TRBV3-1 to TRBJ2-5, with 8 bases lining up with TRBD2. This CDR3 has 16 amino acids. The V segment lost 4 bases and the J segment 2 bases; nucleotides outside the gene matches: 9. Germline lookup yields CDR1 LGHDT and CDR2 YNNKEL (reference sequence). The DNA of the CDR3 is TGTGCCAGCAGCCTCCGCCGGGCTAGCGGGCAAGAGACCCAGTACTTC. Protein product: CASSLRRASGQETQYF.

The sample holds a few counts of this clonotype. V gene TRBV5-5 combines with J gene TRBJ2-1; 10 nucleotides align to TRBD1. The CDR3 totals 15 residues. CDR1 is SGHKS and CDR2 is YYEKEE in the germline V gene (reference sequence). V shed 0 bases and J 7 bases; nucleotides not matched to a gene: 4. This CDR3 reads CASSLAGQGFNEQFF. Here the CDR3 DNA reads TGTGCCAGCAGCTTGGCGGGACAGGGGTTTAATGAGCAGTTCTTC.

The chain recombines TRBV12-3 or TRBV12-4 with TRBJ1-1; D may be TRBD1 (5 bases). The CDR3 totals 12 residues. V was cut by 10 bases and J by 4 bases, with 13 bases left in between. In DNA, the CDR3 is TGTGCCACCCGGGGACTGGGCACTGAAGCTTTCTTT. The encoded protein is CATRGLGTEAFF.